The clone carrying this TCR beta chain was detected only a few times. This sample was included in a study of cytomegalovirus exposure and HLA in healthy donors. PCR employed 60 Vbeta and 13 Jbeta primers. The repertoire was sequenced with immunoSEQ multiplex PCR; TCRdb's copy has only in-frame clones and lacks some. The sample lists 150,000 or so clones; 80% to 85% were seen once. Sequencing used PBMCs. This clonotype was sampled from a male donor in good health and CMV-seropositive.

The CDR3 nucleotides are TGTGCCAGTAGTCCCCTGTTGGGACAGGGGGAATCTGGGGCCAACGTCCTGACTTTC. Protein product: CASSPLLGQGESGANVLTF. The rearrangement links TRBV19 to TRBJ2-6; TRBD1 matches 11 bases. Germline V lookup: CDR1 LNHDA, CDR2 SQIVND (reference sequence). V lost 5 bases and J lost 1; bases outside the gene matches: 10. The CDR3 extends over 19 amino acids.